The clone carrying this TCR beta chain was observed many times. Stable disease denoted Graves' hyperthyroidism without ophthalmopathy progression within 18 months. This specimen belongs to a study of T cells in Graves' hyperthyroidism and ophthalmopathy. On the study more broadly: At the time of initial diagnosis and before any treatment, peripheral blood was collected.

Template material for amplifying TCR beta CDR3 regions consisted of RNA transcripts. Using the HTBI primer set, a first-round RT-PCR was run on the TCR CDR3. Each CDR3 protein gets one entry after TCRdb re-called the multiplex PCR reads with MiXCR. The sample holds around 480,000 distinct CDR3 sequences, 13% to 15% seen once. This CDR3 region has 14 residues. Trimming removed 2 bases from V and 2 bases from J, with 12 bases in between. Germline CDR1 and CDR2: GTSNPN and SVGIG (reference sequence). This chain uses TRBV30 with TRBJ1-1, with D possibly being TRBD1 (5 bases). This clonotype was obtained from a woman between 18 and 29 years old with Graves' hyperthyroidism. The sequenced material came from blood. In DNA, the CDR3 is TGTGCCTGGAGTTTGGTGACAGTTAACACTGAAGCTTTCTTT. Translation: CAWSLVTVNTEAFF.